This note documents a single TCR beta chain sequence. Its antigen is undetermined. This record belongs to a study of blood T cells in healthy people across ages. PCR was performed a second time for 7 to 11 cycles using a sample-barcoded 5' primer and a J-beta primer mix. A template-switch adaptor that had 12 random nucleotides put a tag on each cDNA molecule. MiXCR was run by TCRdb on the 5' RACE reads, yielding one entry per CDR3 protein. Among approximately 670,000 distinct CDR3 sequences listed, about 43% were seen once. Findings and caveats of the study: Among long-lived donors, naive CD4+ cells were more numerous and diversity higher than in aged donors. Donor CMV status was unknown, possibly confounding expanded clonotype changes. The lack of PBMC sorting stopped any conclusive naive versus antigen-experienced comparison.

V shed 5 bases and J 3 bases; nucleotides not matched to a gene: 6. The CDR3 spans 15 residues. Germline lookup yields CDR1 SGHNT and CDR2 YENEEA. The V and J genes are TRBV11-3 and TRBJ2-1; 8 nucleotides align to TRBD1. The sample taken for sequencing was blood. This TCR derives from an elderly man in good health. The CDR3 loop reads CASSVTGQGYNEQFF. The CDR3 DNA follows: TGTGCCAGCAGCGTAACAGGACAGGGCTACAATGAGCAGTTCTTC. Full variable domain (missing parts from reference TRBV11-3 and TRBJ2-1): EAGVVQSPRYKIIEKKQPVAFWCNPISGHNTLYWYLQNLGQGPELLIRYENEEAVDDSQLPKDRFSAERLKGVDSTLKIQPAELGDSAVYLCASSVTGQGYNEQFFGPGTRLTVL.